Below, 24 T cell receptor beta chains from the same sample are listed, as sequenced in a study of T cell responses to AZD1222 COVID-19 vaccine. Clones were sequenced by immunoSEQ multiplex PCR, and TCRdb holds only the in-frame ones, with some missing. The sample consists of roughly 80,000 clones, around 89% of them appearing once. This sample comprised peripheral blood, obtained on day 0 of MenACWY control vaccination. The source is an adult in good health.

This clone has only one observation. The CDR3: CASSQGRPSNQPQHF. The CDR3 nucleotides are TGTGCCAGCAGCCAAGGAAGACCGAGCAATCAGCCCCAGCATTTT. The chain couples TRBV4-2 to TRBJ1-5; D not resolved. CDR3 length: 15 amino acids. Per germline, CDR1 LGHNA and CDR2 YNFKEQ. The V end was cut by 1 base, the J end by 1 base, with 8 bases between.

The chain recombines TRBV5-4 with TRBJ1-3; D unresolved. This CDR3 region has 13 residues. V was trimmed by 0 bases and J by 1 base, leaving 2 bases between them. Germline V gene sequence: CDR1 SGHNT, CDR2 YYREEE (reference sequence). CDR3 nucleotides: TGTGCCAGCAGCTTGGAGTCTGGAAACACCATATATTTT. Translating gives CASSLESGNTIYF. Together with reference TRBV5-4 and TRBJ1-3, the CDR3 gives the full variable domain: ETGVTQSPTHLIKTRGQQVTLRCSSQSGHNTVSWYQQALGQGPQFIFQYYREEENGRGNFPPRFSGLQFPNYSSELNVNALELDDSALYLCASSLESGNTIYFGEGSWLTVV.

This CDR3 reads CASSLLGTRYEQYF. CDR3 DNA sequence: TGTGCCAGCAGCCTGCTAGGGACCCGCTACGAGCAGTACTTC. The chain links TRBV3-1 (or the pseudogene TRBV3-2) to TRBJ2-7, with D possibly called TRBD1 or TRBD2 (5 bases each). Germline CDR1 is LGHDT and CDR2 is YNNKEL (reference sequence). This CDR3 has 14 amino acids. V lost 4 bases to trimming and J lost 3 bases, with 13 bases between them.

This clone appeared once. The chain uses TRBV19 and TRBJ1-1; unclear D gene. The CDR3 has 13 amino acids. From germline, CDR1 is LNHDA and CDR2 SQIVND (reference sequence). Trimming removed 9 bases from V and 0 bases from J, with 11 bases in between. The chain's CDR3 is CASRIFMNTEAFF. For the CDR3, the DNA is TGTGCCAGCAGGATTTTTATGAACACTGAAGCTTTCTTT.

The rearrangement uses TRBV28 and TRBJ2-7, with a tentative D call TRBD1 (5 bases). The CDR3 has 14 residues. V dropped 6 bases and J dropped 3 bases, with 15 bases sitting between them. Germline V gives CDR1 MDHEN, CDR2 SYDVKM. The DNA for the CDR3 is TGTGCCAGCAGGGACATAGTCTCTATCTACGAGCAGTACTTC. Residues: CASRDIVSIYEQYF.

The V call is TRBV12-3 or TRBV12-4, the J call TRBJ1-5; a possible D gene is TRBD1 (5 bases). This CDR3 has 13 residues. V was pared by 6 bases and J by 9 bases, with 15 bases between. This CDR3 is CASSQGEGAPQHF. The CDR3, as DNA: TGTGCCAGCAGCCAAGGGGAGGGAGCGCCCCAGCATTTT.

V gene TRBV27 combines with J gene TRBJ2-2; perhaps TRBD1 as D (6 bases). Germline V lookup: CDR1 MNHEY, CDR2 SMNVEV (reference sequence). This CDR3 has 16 amino acids. V was pared by 5 bases and J by 4 bases, with 17 bases between. This chain's CDR3 is CASSTELRGSTGELFF. The CDR3 DNA reads TGTGCCAGCAGTACAGAGCTTAGGGGGTCCACCGGGGAGCTGTTTTTT.

This clone has only one observation. This chain joins TRBV7-9 and TRBJ2-3, with 10 positions matching TRBD2. Germline V gives CDR1 SEHNR, CDR2 FQNEAQ (reference sequence). The ends lost 4 bases at V and 1 base at J; junction bases unmatched: 8. CDR3 length: 17 amino acids. Here the CDR3 DNA reads TGTGCCAGCAGCTCAGAAACCGGGACTAGCGGCACAGATACGCAGTATTTT. Residues: CASSSETGTSGTDTQYF.

This chain links TRBV28 with TRBJ1-5; tentatively, D is TRBD1 (5 bases). V lost 4 bases to trimming and J lost 4 bases, with 17 bases between them. CDR3 length equals 16 residues. Germline CDR1 MDHEN, CDR2 SYDVKM. The CDR3 region is CASSSYSRQTNQPQHF. The CDR3 bases are TGTGCCAGCAGTTCATACAGCCGACAGACTAATCAGCCCCAGCATTTT.

This chain joins TRBV11-2 and TRBJ1-5; D remains unclear. The germline CDR1 and CDR2 sequences are SGHAT and FQNNGV. CDR3 length: 14 residues. The V end was cut by 3 bases, the J end by 7 bases, with 13 bases between. The CDR3 DNA follows: TGTGCCAGCAGCTTTGGACCTGAAGGGCAGCCCCAGCATTTT. It specifies CASSFGPEGQPQHF.

This clone has a single count. The rearrangement joins TRBV5-4 to TRBJ2-3; D unclear. Germline assignment: CDR1 SGHNT and CDR2 YYREEE (reference sequence). The CDR3 loop spans 16 amino acids. Trimming took off 1 base at V and 4 bases at J, with 16 bases between the two ends. Written as DNA, the CDR3 is TGTGCCAGCAGCTTGACCGCCTCTCCCGGATCAGATACGCAGTATTTT. Encoded protein: CASSLTASPGSDTQYF.

V is TRBV24-1 and J is TRBJ2-2; D might be TRBD1 (6 bases). CDR3 length: 15 amino acids. Germline CDR1 is KGHDR and CDR2 is SFDVKD. V was shortened by 6 bases and J by 5 bases, with 15 bases between the two germline ends. In DNA form, the CDR3 reads TGTGCCACCAGTCCCGACAGGATCGGTACCGGGGAGCTGTTTTTT. It encodes CATSPDRIGTGELFF.

This chain links TRBV9 with TRBJ2-7; 9 positions agree with TRBD1. This CDR3 spans 17 amino acids. V trimming: 3 bases; J trimming: 0 bases; junction bases outside the gene matches: 10. Germline assignment: CDR1 SGDLS and CDR2 YYNGEE. CDR3 bases: TGTGCCAGCAGCGCCAGCTCCGGGACAGGGTCCTCCTACGAGCAGTACTTC. The encoded protein is CASSASSGTGSSYEQYF. The complete variable domain, with remaining parts taken from reference TRBV9 and TRBJ2-7, reads DSGVTQTPKHLITATGQRVTLRCSPRSGDLSVYWYQQSLDQGLQFLIQYYNGEERAKGNILERFSAQQFPDLHSELNLSSLELGDSALYFCASSASSGTGSSYEQYFGPGTRLTVT.

The chain uses TRBV4-2 and TRBJ1-1; D uncertain. This CDR3 comprises 12 residues. CDR1 is LGHNA, CDR2 YNFKEQ, per germline. Trimming shortened V by 3 bases and J by 5 bases, and 7 bases separated the two germline ends. CDR3 bases: TGTGCCAGCAGCCAGTCCGGTACTGAAGCTTTCTTT. Its translation is CASSQSGTEAFF.

The rearrangement uses TRBV29-1 and TRBJ1-4; D might be TRBD1 (6 bases). The CDR3 has 12 residues. CDR1 and CDR2 from the germline V gene are SQVTM and ANQGSEA. Trimming took off 5 bases at V and 7 bases at J, with 11 bases between the two ends. This CDR3 reads CSVWDIFEKLFF. For the CDR3, the DNA is TGCAGCGTTTGGGACATCTTTGAAAAACTGTTTTTT.

This sequence joins TRBV6-5 and TRBJ2-2; D may match TRBD1 or TRBD2 (5 bases each). Germline CDR1 MNHEY, CDR2 SVGAGI. CDR3 length: 15 residues. Trimming cost V 6 bases and J 2 bases, with 13 bases left between them. CDR3 coding DNA: TGTGCCAGCAGCTGGGGGACGGGCAACACCGGGGAGCTGTTTTTT. Translated: CASSWGTGNTGELFF.

This rearrangement joins TRBV24-1 to TRBJ2-1; tentative D call: TRBD2 (5 bases). This CDR3 has 15 amino acids. The germline V gene has CDR1 KGHDR and CDR2 SFDVKD. Trimming removed 6 bases at V and 4 bases at J, with 15 bases between. CDR3 loop: CATSTSGIGYNEQFF. DNA of the CDR3: TGTGCCACCAGTACCAGCGGAATCGGGTACAATGAGCAGTTCTTC.

This clone has only a few counts. One end of the junction is discordant with germline, which a read error may explain. The chain combines TRBV20-1 with TRBJ1-2; 7 bases are shared with TRBD1. The CDR3 is 8 residues long. The germline CDR1 and CDR2 sequences are DFQATT and SNEGSKA (reference sequence). The CDR3 region has the DNA TGCAGTGCTACAGGGACAGAATTC. Encoded protein: CSATGTEF.

The chain couples TRBV25-1 to TRBJ2-7; 9 bases match TRBD1. V trimming: 5 bases; J trimming: 3 bases; junction bases outside the gene matches: 2. The CDR3 spans 13 residues. CDR1 MGHDK and CDR2 SYGVNS come from the germline V gene. CDR3 in DNA: TGTGCCAGCAGTACGGACAGGGGCTACGAGCAGTACTTC. This sequence encodes CASSTDRGYEQYF.

The chain joins TRBV5-1 to TRBJ1-1; D not certain. Germline-derived CDR1 and CDR2 are SGHRS and YFSETQ. The V end was cut by 0 bases, the J end by 6 bases, with 18 bases between. This CDR3 has 16 residues. DNA of the CDR3: TGCGCCAGCAGCTTGGGGTTAACTGGCTCGGGATCTGAAGCTTTCTTT. This codes for CASSLGLTGSGSEAFF.

The count of this clone is one. This chain connects TRBV7-3 to TRBJ2-1; TRBD2 matches 7 bases. Looked up from germline, CDR1 is SGHTA and CDR2 is FQGTGA. CDR3 size: 16 residues. V shed 0 bases and J 3 bases; nucleotides not matched to a gene: 5. The CDR3 here is CASSLTLGGSYNEQFF. CDR3 DNA: TGTGCCAGCAGCTTAACGTTGGGCGGGAGCTACAATGAGCAGTTCTTC.

This clone was seen only once. The chain has TRBV7-2 and TRBJ2-1, with D possibly matching TRBD1 (5 bases). The CDR3 is made up of 14 amino acids. Germline assignment: CDR1 SGHTA and CDR2 FQGNSA. V lost 1 base to trimming and J lost 8 bases, with 12 bases between them. The CDR3 DNA is TGTGCCAGCAGCTTAGGGTCAGGGTTCGATGAGCAGTTCTTC. Translation gives CASSLGSGFDEQFF.

The rearrangement links TRBV28 to TRBJ2-1; D is uncertain. The germline V gene encodes CDR1 MDHEN and CDR2 SYDVKM. The CDR3 runs 14 residues. The germline V and J ends were trimmed by 3 bases and 12 bases, with 18 bases remaining between them. Here the CDR3 reads CASSLLRQSWVQFF. The CDR3 DNA sequence: TGTGCCAGCAGTTTGTTAAGGCAGTCCTGGGTGCAGTTCTTC.

The chain couples TRBV14 to TRBJ1-1; tentative D call: TRBD1 (5 bases). V dropped 0 bases and J dropped 10 bases, with 15 bases sitting between them. The length of the CDR3 is 14 residues. Germline CDR1 reads SGHDN; CDR2 reads FVKESK. CDR3 protein: CASSQDYGGQAAFF. In nucleotides, the CDR3 is TGTGCCAGCAGCCAAGATTACGGGGGTCAGGCAGCTTTCTTT.